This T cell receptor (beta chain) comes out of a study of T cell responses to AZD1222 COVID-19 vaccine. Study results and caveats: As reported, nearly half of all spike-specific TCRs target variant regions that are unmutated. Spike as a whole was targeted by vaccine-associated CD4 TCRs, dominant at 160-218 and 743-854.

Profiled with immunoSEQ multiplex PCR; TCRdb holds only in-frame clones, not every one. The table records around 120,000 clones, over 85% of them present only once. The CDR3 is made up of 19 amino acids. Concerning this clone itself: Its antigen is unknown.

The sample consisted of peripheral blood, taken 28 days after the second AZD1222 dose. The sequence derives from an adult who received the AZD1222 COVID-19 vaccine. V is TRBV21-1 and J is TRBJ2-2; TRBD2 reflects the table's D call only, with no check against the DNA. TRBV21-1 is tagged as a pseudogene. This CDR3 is CASSKGKLAESLNTGELFF. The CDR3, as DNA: TGTGCCAGCAGCAAAGGTAAGCTAGCGGAGTCCCTGAACACCGGGGAGCTGTTTTTT.